The clone carrying this T cell receptor (beta chain) was recorded many times. Its antigen is unidentified. Every cDNA TCR molecule received its own unique molecular identifier. TCRdb called the 5' RACE reads again in MiXCR, with one record for every CDR3 protein. The data contain under 25,000 distinct CDR3 sequences, about 7.6% of them singletons. Indicated time point: sample taken at primary tumor resection. The input material, whole RNA from tumor, nontumor lung or frozen PBMC, was sequenced unsorted. This sample was included in a study of spatial heterogeneity in lung cancer. Study in general: Consistent detection of more beta-chain than alpha-chain sequences was observed. Findings of the study overall: Resection blood, more than follow-up blood, showed ubiquitous expanded tumor TCRs.

Germline values: CDR1 MDHEN, CDR2 SYDVKM. The CDR3 length is 15 residues. The germline V and J ends were trimmed by 3 bases and 5 bases, with 16 bases remaining between them. The TCR sequence derives from a male donor with early-stage non-small cell lung cancer. The V and J genes are TRBV28 and TRBJ1-1; tentative D call: TRBD1 (5 bases). The sample in question was PBMCs, obtained at surgery. CDR3 nucleotide sequence: TGTGCCAGCAGTTTGATCTCCGCAGGGAGGACTGAAGCTTTCTTT. Protein sequence: CASSLISAGRTEAFF.